The 32 T cell receptor beta chains presented below share a single source sample, sequenced in a study of T cell repertoires in cytomegalovirus infection. Using its own MiXCR run on the reads, TCRdb lists one record per CDR3 protein. The sample consists of approximately 110,000 distinct CDR3 sequences, about 30% of them appearing once. These receptors are not linked to any known antigen. The sample in question was CD8+ T cells from cultured PBMCs, obtained from culture after CMV antigen stimulation. The origin of the receptors is a human donor in good health (CMV status not recorded). Some clones in this sample may be carry-over from other donors' samples.

This chain links TRBV12-5 with TRBJ2-2; D not resolved. CDR3 length: 16 amino acids. V lost 3 bases and J lost 4, with 15 bases in between. Germline V gene data show CDR1 as LGHNT and CDR2 as FRNRAP. The CDR3 reads CASGFPGWPSTGELFF. The CDR3 coding sequence is TGTGCTAGTGGTTTCCCCGGGTGGCCTAGCACCGGGGAGCTGTTTTTT.

The V gene is TRBV2, the J gene TRBJ2-6; D is perhaps TRBD1 (5 bases). There are 18 residues in the CDR3. V was trimmed by 1 base and J by 0 bases, leaving 13 bases between them. CDR1 and CDR2 (germline): SNHLY, FYNNEI. In DNA form, the CDR3 reads TGTGCCAGCAGTGAAGGGGGCAGGTCCAGCTCTGGGGCCAACGTCCTGACTTTC. It is translated as CASSEGGRSSSGANVLTF.

The chain is built from TRBV6-6 and TRBJ2-7; D gene uncertain. CDR1 and CDR2 (germline): MNHNY, SVGAGI (reference sequence). V was cut by 6 bases and J by 1 base, with 7 bases left in between. CDR3 size: 12 residues. The CDR3 region is CASSAISYEQYF. CDR3 nucleotide sequence: TGTGCCAGCAGCGCGATATCCTACGAGCAGTACTTC.

The rearrangement uses TRBV14 and TRBJ2-2; weak D call: TRBD1 (6 bases). This CDR3 region has 16 residues. Germline CDR1 SGHDN, CDR2 FVKESK. Trimming took off 0 bases at V and 0 bases at J, with 8 bases between the two ends. DNA for the CDR3: TGTGCCAGCAGCCAAGACTCAGGGGCGAACACCGGGGAGCTGTTTTTT. Protein sequence: CASSQDSGANTGELFF.

At least ten counts were recorded for this clonotype. The gene calls are TRBV7-8 and TRBJ1-1; perhaps TRBD1 as D (5 bases). Trimming removed 7 bases from V and 2 bases from J, with 14 bases in between. Germline V gene data show CDR1 as SGHVS and CDR2 as FQNEAQ. The CDR3 spans 14 residues. Written as DNA, the CDR3 is TGTGCCAGCACCGCGGCGGGGGGAAACACTGAAGCTTTCTTT. This codes for CASTAAGGNTEAFF.

There are many counts of this clonotype. V and J are TRBV7-9 and TRBJ2-3; D is unresolved. This CDR3 comprises 13 residues. Trimming shortened V by 4 bases and J by 5 bases, and 10 bases separated the two germline ends. The V gene's germline CDR1 is SEHNR and CDR2 FQNEAQ (reference sequence). For the CDR3, the DNA is TGTGCCAGCAGCTCCGATTGGGGAGATACGCAGTATTTT. It is translated as CASSSDWGDTQYF.

V gene TRBV27 combines with J gene TRBJ2-3; tentatively, D is TRBD1 or TRBD2 (5 bases each). V lost 0 bases, J lost 5 bases, and 21 bases lay in between. The CDR3 loop spans 18 amino acids. The germline V gene has CDR1 MNHEY and CDR2 SMNVEV (reference sequence). The CDR3 loop reads CASSLSGTSLDREDTQYF. The CDR3 DNA is TGTGCCAGCAGTTTATCAGGGACCTCCCTGGATCGTGAAGATACGCAGTATTTT.

DNA of the CDR3: TGTGCCAGCAGAAAGGACCGCGCGTGGACCGGGGAGCTGTTTTTT. This sequence encodes CASRKDRAWTGELFF. This rearrangement joins TRBV12-3 or TRBV12-4 to TRBJ2-2; D is unclear. This CDR3 is built from 15 residues. V lost 6 bases to trimming and J lost 5 bases, with 16 bases between them.

This clonotype has just a few counts. The chain uses TRBV19 and TRBJ2-3, with TRBD2 matching 8 bases. The germline V gene encodes CDR1 LNHDA and CDR2 SQIVND (reference sequence). The CDR3 is 16 residues long. J gave up 2 bases and V 5 bases, and 9 bases lay outside the gene matches. The CDR3 nucleotides read TGTGCCAGTAGTTCGTTAGCGGGGTCGAACACAGATACGCAGTATTTT. Translation gives CASSSLAGSNTDTQYF.

This rearrangement joins TRBV4-1 to TRBJ1-2, with TRBD1 matching 7 bases. The germline gives CDR1 MGHRA, CDR2 YSYEKL. V gave up 5 bases and J gave up 7 bases; unmatched junction bases: 13. The CDR3 has 15 amino acids. The CDR3 loop reads CASSTSPQGISGYTF. Written as DNA, the CDR3 is TGCGCCAGCAGCACTTCCCCACAGGGGATCTCTGGCTACACCTTC.

The V gene is TRBV19, the J gene TRBJ1-5; D uncertain. V dropped 7 bases and J dropped 5 bases, with 12 bases sitting between them. The CDR3 spans 13 residues. The V gene's germline CDR1 is LNHDA and CDR2 SQIVND (reference sequence). DNA for the CDR3: TGTGCCAGTACCCCGGGGTTTGATCAGCCCCAGCATTTT. Encoded protein: CASTPGFDQPQHF.

This clonotype was counted a few times. The gene calls are TRBV28 and TRBJ1-6, with 8 bases aligning to TRBD1. Trimming cost V 5 bases and J 3 bases; bases outside gene matches: 6. The CDR3 has 16 residues. The germline V gene encodes CDR1 MDHEN and CDR2 SYDVKM. The CDR3 protein is CASSPRGPHYNSPLHF. CDR3 coding DNA: TGTGCCAGCAGTCCCAGGGGGCCCCACTATAATTCACCCCTCCACTTT.

The chain uses TRBV15 and TRBJ1-1; D gene ambiguous. The germline gives CDR1 LNHNV, CDR2 YYDKDF (reference sequence). The CDR3 consists of 15 residues. Trimming cost V 0 bases and J 4 bases, with 12 bases left between them. The CDR3 sequence: CATSRDLRGGTEAFF. The CDR3 DNA reads as TGTGCCACCAGCAGAGATCTCCGCGGAGGCACTGAAGCTTTCTTT.

This clonotype has just a few counts. This chain connects TRBV19 to TRBJ2-2, with 11 bases fitting TRBD1. This CDR3 region has 17 residues. With 5 bases clipped from V and 5 bases from J, the junction kept 10 bases outside the gene matches. From germline, CDR1 is LNHDA and CDR2 SQIVND (reference sequence). For the CDR3, the DNA is TGTGCCAGTAGTGTGGCCGGACAGGGGGCTAGTACCGGGGAGCTGTTTTTT. Translated, it gives CASSVAGQGASTGELFF.

The chain carries TRBV5-1 and TRBJ2-1; maybe TRBD2 (5 bases). This CDR3 spans 12 amino acids. Deletions cut 6 bases from V and 9 bases from J, with 13 bases between. Looked up from germline, CDR1 is SGHRS and CDR2 is YFSETQ. The CDR3 reads CASTPGSLEQFF. The CDR3 DNA sequence: TGCGCCAGCACCCCGGGGAGCCTTGAGCAGTTCTTC.

The chain combines TRBV7-8 with TRBJ2-7; TRBD2 matches at 7 bases. The junction had 4 bases not matched to a gene; V was cut back by 5 bases and J by 9 bases. The CDR3 extends over 11 amino acids. CDR1 and CDR2 (germline): SGHVS, FQNEAQ. The CDR3 reads CASSAGEGQYF. CDR3 DNA sequence: TGTGCCAGCAGCGCGGGGGAAGGGCAGTACTTC.

Concerning this clonotype: Its ends do not fully match the called genes, so a read error is possible. This chain connects TRBV5-1 to TRBJ2-2; D possibly uses TRBD1 or TRBD2 (5 bases each). The CDR3 contains 14 residues. Germline CDR1 reads SGHRS; CDR2 reads YFSETQ. CDR3 in amino acids: CASSLGDLTGELLF. The CDR3 DNA sequence: TGCGCCAGCAGCTTGGGGGACCTCACCGGGGAGCTGCTTTTT.

The gene calls are TRBV3-1 and TRBJ2-7; TRBD1 might be the D (6 bases). V was cut by 3 bases and J by 3 bases, with 12 bases left in between. In germline, CDR1 is LGHDT, CDR2 YNNKEL (reference sequence). The CDR3 is 14 amino acids. CDR3: CASSQIQGLYEQYF. Written as DNA, the CDR3 is TGTGCCAGCAGCCAGATTCAGGGGCTCTACGAGCAGTACTTC.

This clonotype was seen more than once but under ten times. This chain links TRBV12-3 or TRBV12-4 with TRBJ2-7, with D unresolved. The CDR3 has 13 residues. The ends were cut back, 3 bases at V and 0 bases at J, with 6 bases in the middle. CDR3 region: CASSFGSSYEQYF. The CDR3, as DNA: TGTGCCAGCAGTTTTGGCAGCTCCTACGAGCAGTACTTC.

Many counts were recorded for this clonotype. The chain combines TRBV6-4 with TRBJ1-1; D gene unclear. CDR3 length: 15 residues. Germline lookup yields CDR1 MRHNA and CDR2 SNTAGT. Trimming left V 3 bases short and J 0 bases short, with 11 bases between. The CDR3 DNA sequence: TGTGCCAGCAGTGAGGAGGATAACATGAACACTGAAGCTTTCTTT. Amino acid sequence: CASSEEDNMNTEAFF.

This clonotype was found many times. The gene calls are TRBV7-6 and TRBJ2-2; 14 positions agree with TRBD2. The ends lost 5 bases at V and 4 bases at J; junction bases unmatched: 6. The CDR3 is made up of 17 amino acids. Germline V gene lookup returns CDR1 SGHVS and CDR2 FNYEAQ. CDR3 DNA sequence: TGTGCCAGCAGCAAATACGGGACTAGCGGGGGCACCGGGGAGCTGTTTTTT. Its translation: CASSKYGTSGGTGELFF.

This sequence joins TRBV7-9 and TRBJ2-2; D remains ambiguous. Trimming pared 6 bases from V and 1 base from J, leaving 24 bases between. The CDR3 runs to 19 residues. Germline V CDR1 and CDR2: SEHNR, FQNEAQ (reference sequence). The CDR3: CASSTERPTNIMNTGELFF. The CDR3 bases are TGTGCCAGCAGTACAGAGAGACCGACCAACATAATGAACACCGGGGAGCTGTTTTTT.

The chain couples TRBV7-3 to TRBJ2-2, with 8 bases identical to TRBD2. With V trimmed by 4 bases and J by 15 bases, 19 bases remained unmatched. This CDR3 spans 16 amino acids. CDR1 is SGHTA and CDR2 is FQGTGA in the germline V gene. CDR3 nucleotide sequence: TGTGCCAGCAGCTCGGGGCAATTGAACACCGGGGGGGAAATGTTTTTT. Protein sequence: CASSSGQLNTGGEMFF. The entire variable domain, with the rest obtained from reference TRBV7-3 and TRBJ2-2, is as follows: GAGVSQTPSNKVTEKGKYVELRCDPISGHTALYWYRQSLGQGPEFLIYFQGTGAADDSGLPNDRFFAVRPEGSVSTLKIQRTERGDSAVYLCASSSGQLNTGGEMFFGEGSRLTVL.

There are many counts of this clonotype. The V and J genes are TRBV2 and TRBJ1-2; maybe TRBD1 (6 bases). The germline V and J ends were trimmed by 5 bases and 4 bases, with 14 bases remaining between them. CDR1 and CDR2 (germline): SNHLY, FYNNEI. The CDR3 length is 14 residues. This chain's CDR3 is CASSQQGGSYGYTF. The CDR3 DNA sequence: TGTGCCAGCAGTCAACAGGGAGGGAGCTATGGCTACACCTTC.

This clonotype appeared many times. This sequence joins TRBV19 and TRBJ2-1, with 8 bases that match TRBD2. V lost 1 base and J lost 3; bases outside the gene matches: 2. The length of the CDR3 is 15 residues. Germline loops: CDR1 LNHDA, CDR2 SQIVND (reference sequence). The CDR3 bases are TGTGCCAGTAGTATAGGGACTAGCAGCTACAATGAGCAGTTCTTC. Its translation: CASSIGTSSYNEQFF.

Only a few counts were recorded for this clonotype. The rearrangement uses TRBV5-4 and TRBJ2-7; TRBD2 matches 8 bases. V lost 0 bases, J lost 2 bases, and 1 base stayed unmatched. Germline V gives CDR1 SGHNT, CDR2 YYREEE (reference sequence). This CDR3 contains 14 residues. The CDR3 coding sequence is TGTGCCAGCAGCTTGGGAGCGGGGGCCTACGAGCAGTACTTC. It encodes CASSLGAGAYEQYF.

This clonotype was seen a few times. The rearrangement links TRBV10-2 to TRBJ1-2; no clear D gene. The CDR3 is made up of 10 amino acids. The germline V gene has CDR1 WSHSY and CDR2 SAAADI. Trimming cost V 7 bases and J 4 bases, with 4 bases left between them. This chain's CDR3 is CASMGYGYTF. The CDR3 DNA reads TGCGCCAGCATGGGCTATGGCTACACCTTC.

This clonotype was observed a few times. The V gene is TRBV7-6, the J gene TRBJ1-6; D perhaps matches TRBD1 (5 bases). With 5 bases removed from V and 0 bases from J, the gap between germline ends came to 11 bases. The CDR3 contains 16 residues. Germline V gene data show CDR1 as SGHVS and CDR2 as FNYEAQ. CDR3 bases: TGTGCCAGCAGCCCGGGACTGAGCTCCTATAATTCACCCCTCCACTTT. Translation: CASSPGLSSYNSPLHF.

This clonotype was observed at least ten times. J is TRBJ2-5 and V is TRBV7-6; 8 nucleotides agree with TRBD2. CDR1 is SGHVS and CDR2 is FNYEAQ in the germline V gene. Losses at the gene ends were 2 bases for V and 1 base for J; bases not matched to a gene: 6. The CDR3 is 16 amino acids. The CDR3, as DNA: TGTGCCAGCAGCTTATCGGGCGGGGGGACCCAAGAGACCCAGTACTTC. Translated: CASSLSGGGTQETQYF.

In this sample, this clonotype turned up a few times. The chain couples TRBV2 to TRBJ2-7; TRBD2 agrees at 8 bases. V trimming: 6 bases; J trimming: 3 bases; junction bases outside the gene matches: 16. CDR1 is SNHLY, CDR2 FYNNEI, per germline. The CDR3 contains 17 residues. CDR3 DNA: TGTGCCAGCAGCTCCGGGACTAGGGAGGAGGGACTCTACGAGCAGTACTTC. Translation gives CASSSGTREEGLYEQYF.

A few counts support this clonotype. CDR3 in amino acids: CASSLADPGLYGYTF. CDR3 bases: TGTGCCAGCAGTTTAGCGGACCCAGGCCTCTATGGCTACACCTTC. This chain links TRBV12-3 or TRBV12-4 with TRBJ1-2; no definite D call. The V gene lost 0 bases and the J gene lost 4 bases, with 12 bases spanning the gap. The CDR3 spans 15 residues.

This clonotype was picked up many times. The genes are TRBV7-6 and TRBJ2-3; possibly TRBD1 for D (5 bases). This CDR3 contains 15 residues. Trimming took off 3 bases at V and 0 bases at J, with 10 bases between the two ends. The germline V gene has CDR1 SGHVS and CDR2 FNYEAQ. As DNA, the CDR3 is TGTGCCAGCAGCTTCGCGCAGGGCAGCACAGATACGCAGTATTTT. Translated: CASSFAQGSTDTQYF. Filled out from reference TRBV7-6 and TRBJ2-3, the complete variable domain reads GAGVSQSPRYKVTKRGQDVALRCDPISGHVSLYWYRQALGQGPEFLTYFNYEAQQDKSGLPNDRFSAERPEGSISTLTIQRTEQRDSAMYRCASSFAQGSTDTQYFGPGTRLTVL.